Sequencing of this T cell receptor beta chain was carried out in a study of cytomegalovirus exposure and HLA in healthy donors. Looking at the study overall: The roughly 100 million unique TCR beta sequences, from 150 million to 200 million T cells, were found by an earlier analysis.

Use of 60 Vbeta and 13 Jbeta primers characterized the PCR. Sequencing used immunoSEQ multiplex PCR; TCRdb keeps in-frame clones, though not all of them. In the table there are under 200,000 clones, more than 60% of which are singletons. The CDR3 sequence is 15 residues long. Germline lookup yields CDR1 KGHSH and CDR2 LQKENI. The germline V and J ends were trimmed by 6 bases and 0 bases, with 14 bases remaining between them. The V gene is TRBV18, the J gene TRBJ1-1; perhaps TRBD1 as D (6 bases). The origin of this receptor is a woman in her 40s in good health and CMV-seropositive. The specimen sequenced was PBMCs. CDR3 nucleotides: TGTGCCAGCTCGTTGGAAGGGGGAATGAACACTGAAGCTTTCTTT. This encodes CASSLEGGMNTEAFF.